This T cell receptor (beta chain) was recovered during a study of post-analysis software for immune sequencing data. Study-level points and caveats: Diversity measured as normalized Chao1 was significantly lower in multiple sclerosis patients than in controls. Patients had higher frequencies than controls of about five TRBV segments, including TRBV5-6, TRBV5-1 and TRBV20-1.

Comment on this clonotype: The target antigen is unknown.

Germline-derived CDR1 and CDR2 are DFQATT and SNEGSKA (reference sequence). V was pared by 0 bases and J by 2 bases, with 6 bases of the junction left unmatched. This CDR3 comprises 15 residues. The authors incorporated unique molecular identifiers into the TCR beta cDNA libraries. MiXCR was run by TCRdb on the PCR reads, yielding one entry per CDR3 protein. The sample yields 650,000 to 850,000 distinct CDR3 sequences, approximately 53% seen once. The source material was blood. This clonotype was sampled from a girl between 10 and 17 years old with multiple sclerosis. This sequence joins TRBV20-1 and TRBJ1-2; 7 nucleotides align to TRBD1. The CDR3 DNA follows: TGCAGTGCTAGAGAGCCCATACAGGGGAACTATGGCTACACCTTC. Its translation is CSAREPIQGNYGYTF.